Described below is a single TCR beta chain sequence and its context. The data belong to a study of blood T cell repertoires in COVID-19. Participant ages covered roughly 18 to 90 years across around 22 US areas. Cohort placement rested on clinical history that participants reported themselves. All exposed participants met a person with COVID-19 within 2 weeks before entering the study. The CDR3 totals 15 residues. Germline CDR1 is KGHSH and CDR2 is LQKENI. Between the trimmed V and J ends, which lost 3 bases and 0 bases, there was a span of 8 bases. The assay was immunoSEQ multiplex PCR, and TCRdb's table has in-frame clones only and misses some. The table lists 220,000 or so clones, 90% of them singletons.

Sequenced: PBMCs or T cells enriched from blood (not recorded which). The rearrangement joins TRBV18 to TRBJ1-4, with D hard to call. This receptor was obtained from a young man who had been exposed to COVID-19. The CDR3 region is CASSPLSATNEKLFF. The CDR3 nucleotides read TGTGCCAGCTCACCCCTTTCAGCAACTAATGAAAAACTGTTTTTT. The whole variable domain, filled in from reference TRBV18 and TRBJ1-4, reads NAGVMQNPRHLVRRRGQEARLRCSPMKGHSHVYWYRQLPEEGLKFMVYLQKENIIDESGMPKERFSAEFPKEGPSILRIQQVVRGDSAAYFCASSPLSATNEKLFFGSGTQLSVL.